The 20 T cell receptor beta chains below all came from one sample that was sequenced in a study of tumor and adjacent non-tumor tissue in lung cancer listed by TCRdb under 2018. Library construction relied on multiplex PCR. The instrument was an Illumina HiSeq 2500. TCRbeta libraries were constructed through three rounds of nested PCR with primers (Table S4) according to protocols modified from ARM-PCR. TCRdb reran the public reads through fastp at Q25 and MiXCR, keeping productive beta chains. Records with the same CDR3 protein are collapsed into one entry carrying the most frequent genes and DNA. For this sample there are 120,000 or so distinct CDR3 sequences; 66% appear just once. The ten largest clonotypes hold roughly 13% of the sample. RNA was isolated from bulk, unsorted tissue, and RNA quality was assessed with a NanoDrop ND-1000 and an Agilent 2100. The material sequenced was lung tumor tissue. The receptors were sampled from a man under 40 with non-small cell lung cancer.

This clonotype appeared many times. The CDR3 DNA follows: TGTGCCAGCGGGGGTTGGCGGAACACAACTAATGAAAAACTGTTTTTT. It is translated as CASGGWRNTTNEKLFF. The V call is TRBV6-5, the J call TRBJ1-4, with D tentatively TRBD1 (5 bases). Trimming removed 8 bases from V and 0 bases from J, with 16 bases in between. The CDR3 totals 16 residues. Germline CDR1 and CDR2: MNHEY and SVGAGI.

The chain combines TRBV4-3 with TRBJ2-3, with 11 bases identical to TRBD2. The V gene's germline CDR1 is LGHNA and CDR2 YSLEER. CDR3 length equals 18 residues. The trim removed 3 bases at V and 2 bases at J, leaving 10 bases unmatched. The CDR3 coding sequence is TGCGCCAGCAGCCAGGACCCCACTAGCGGGGGTAACACAGATACGCAGTATTTT. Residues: CASSQDPTSGGNTDTQYF.

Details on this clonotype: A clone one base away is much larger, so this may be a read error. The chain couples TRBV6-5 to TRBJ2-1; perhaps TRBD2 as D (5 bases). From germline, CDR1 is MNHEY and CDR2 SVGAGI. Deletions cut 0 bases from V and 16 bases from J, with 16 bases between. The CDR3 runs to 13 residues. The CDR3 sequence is CASSYSSAATHFF. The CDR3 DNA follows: TGTGCCAGCAGTTACTCCTCAGCGGCTACACACTTCTTC.

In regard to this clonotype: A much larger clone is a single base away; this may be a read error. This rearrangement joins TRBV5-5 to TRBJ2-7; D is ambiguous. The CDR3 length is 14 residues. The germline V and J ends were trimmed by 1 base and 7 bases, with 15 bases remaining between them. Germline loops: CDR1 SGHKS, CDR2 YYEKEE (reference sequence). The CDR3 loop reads CASSLTKPAEEQYF. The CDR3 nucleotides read TGTGCCAGCAGCTTGACTAAACCCGCTGAGGAGCAGTACTTC.

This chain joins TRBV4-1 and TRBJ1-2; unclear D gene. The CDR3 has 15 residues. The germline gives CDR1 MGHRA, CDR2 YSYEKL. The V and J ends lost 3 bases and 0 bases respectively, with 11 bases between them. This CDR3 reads CASSQHSQANYGYTF. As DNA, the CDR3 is TGCGCCAGCAGCCAGCACAGTCAAGCTAACTATGGCTACACCTTC.

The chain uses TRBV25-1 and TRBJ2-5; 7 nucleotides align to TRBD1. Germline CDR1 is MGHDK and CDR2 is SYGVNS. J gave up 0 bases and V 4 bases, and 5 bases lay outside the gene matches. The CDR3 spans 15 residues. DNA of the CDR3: TGTGCCAGCAGTGCTGCGACAGGGAACCAAGAGACCCAGTACTTC. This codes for CASSAATGNQETQYF.

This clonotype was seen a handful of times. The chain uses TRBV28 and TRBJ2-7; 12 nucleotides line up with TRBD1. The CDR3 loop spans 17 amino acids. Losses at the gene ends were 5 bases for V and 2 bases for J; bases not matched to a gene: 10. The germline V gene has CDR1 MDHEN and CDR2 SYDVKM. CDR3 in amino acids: CASSEPGQGATTYEQYF. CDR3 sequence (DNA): TGTGCCAGCAGTGAACCGGGACAGGGGGCTACAACCTACGAGCAGTACTTC.

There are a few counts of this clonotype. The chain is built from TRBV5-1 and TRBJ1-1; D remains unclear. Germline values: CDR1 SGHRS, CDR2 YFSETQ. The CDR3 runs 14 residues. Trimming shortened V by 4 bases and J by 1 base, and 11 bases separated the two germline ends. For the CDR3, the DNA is TGCGCCAGCAGCCACTCGGGCGAGAACACTGAAGCTTTCTTT. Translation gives CASSHSGENTEAFF.

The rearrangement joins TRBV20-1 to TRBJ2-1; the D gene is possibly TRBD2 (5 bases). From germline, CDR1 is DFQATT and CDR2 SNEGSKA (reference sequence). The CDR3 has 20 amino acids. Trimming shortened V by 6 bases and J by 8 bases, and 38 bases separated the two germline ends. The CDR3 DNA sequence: TGCAGTGCCGTCCCTGCGGACTTGAGACTATTGGAGGAAAAATACTATGAGCAGTTCTTC. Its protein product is CSAVPADLRLLEEKYYEQFF.

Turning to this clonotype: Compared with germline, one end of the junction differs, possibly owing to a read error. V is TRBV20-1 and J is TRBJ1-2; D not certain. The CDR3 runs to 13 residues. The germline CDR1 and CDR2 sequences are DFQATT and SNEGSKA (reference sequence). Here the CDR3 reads CSTSEEAYYGYTF. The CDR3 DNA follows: TGCAGTACTAGTGAAGAAGCTTACTATGGCTACACCTTC.

The chain's CDR3 is CSISTGTGREKLFF. The CDR3 nucleotides read TGCTCCATCAGTACCGGGACAGGGCGTGAAAAACTGTTTTTT. This chain links TRBV4-1 with TRBJ1-4, with 9 bases lining up with TRBD1. The CDR3 is 14 amino acids. Germline CDR1 and CDR2: MGHRA and YSYEKL.

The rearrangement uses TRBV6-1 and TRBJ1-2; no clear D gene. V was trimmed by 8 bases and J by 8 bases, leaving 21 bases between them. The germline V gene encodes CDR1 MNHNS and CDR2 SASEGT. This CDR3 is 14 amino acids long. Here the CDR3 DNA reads TGTGCCAGCGGTGGAGGGCTTCCTTCGAGGGGCTACACCTTC. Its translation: CASGGGLPSRGYTF.

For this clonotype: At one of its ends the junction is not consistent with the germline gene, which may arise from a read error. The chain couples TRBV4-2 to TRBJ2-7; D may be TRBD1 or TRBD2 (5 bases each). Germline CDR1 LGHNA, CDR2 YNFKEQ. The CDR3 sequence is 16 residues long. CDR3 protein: CAGSRGDGADMHEQYF. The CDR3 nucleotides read TGTGCCGGCAGCCGAGGGGACGGGGCGGATATGCACGAACAGTATTTC.

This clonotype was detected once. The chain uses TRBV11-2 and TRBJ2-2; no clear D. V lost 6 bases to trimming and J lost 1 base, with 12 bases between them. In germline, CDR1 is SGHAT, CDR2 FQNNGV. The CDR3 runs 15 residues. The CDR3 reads CASRLSLVNTGELFF. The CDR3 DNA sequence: TGTGCCAGCAGATTAAGTTTGGTGAACACCGGGGAGCTGTTTTTT.

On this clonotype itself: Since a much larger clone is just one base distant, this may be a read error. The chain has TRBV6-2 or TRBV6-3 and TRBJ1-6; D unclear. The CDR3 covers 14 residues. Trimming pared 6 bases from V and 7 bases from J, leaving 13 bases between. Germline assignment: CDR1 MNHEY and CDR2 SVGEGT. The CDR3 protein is CASRPGKLNSPLHF. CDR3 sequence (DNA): TGTGCCAGCAGGCCGGGAAAGTTAAATTCACCCCTCCACTTT.

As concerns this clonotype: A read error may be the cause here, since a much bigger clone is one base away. The CDR3 coding sequence is TGTGCCAGCAACTCCGACAGGGACGGGGACACTGAAGCTTTCTTT. This encodes CASNSDRDGDTEAFF. The chain is built from TRBV5-4 and TRBJ1-1; 7 bases fit TRBD1. The CDR3 totals 15 residues. Germline V gene lookup returns CDR1 SGHNT and CDR2 YYREEE (reference sequence). Trimming took 6 bases from V and 3 from J; bases not matched to a gene: 11. Using reference TRBV5-4 and TRBJ1-1 for the parts outside the CDR3, the full variable domain is ETGVTQSPTHLIKTRGQQVTLRCSSQSGHNTVSWYQQALGQGPQFIFQYYREEENGRGNFPPRFSGLQFPNYSSELNVNALELDDSALYLCASNSDRDGDTEAFFGQGTRLTVV.

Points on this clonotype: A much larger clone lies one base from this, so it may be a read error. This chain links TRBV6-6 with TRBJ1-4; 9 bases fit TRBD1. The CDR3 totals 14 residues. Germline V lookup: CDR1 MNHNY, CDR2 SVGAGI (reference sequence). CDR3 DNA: TGTACCAGCAGCTACAGGGACAGGGACGAAAAACTGTTTTTT. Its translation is CTSSYRDRDEKLFF.

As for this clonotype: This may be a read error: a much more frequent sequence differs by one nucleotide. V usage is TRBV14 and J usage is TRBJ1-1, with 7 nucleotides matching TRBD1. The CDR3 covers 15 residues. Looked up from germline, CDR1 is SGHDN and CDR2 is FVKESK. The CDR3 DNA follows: TGTGGCAGCAGCGGATCGACGACAGGGTACACTGAAGCTTTCTTT. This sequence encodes CGSSGSTTGYTEAFF.

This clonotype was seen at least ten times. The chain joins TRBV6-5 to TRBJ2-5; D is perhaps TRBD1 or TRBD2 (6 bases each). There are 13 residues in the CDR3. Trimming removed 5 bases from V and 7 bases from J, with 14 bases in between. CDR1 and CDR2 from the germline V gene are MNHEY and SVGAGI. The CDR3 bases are TGTGCCAGCAGTCCGGGGGCCGACGGGACCCAGTACTTC. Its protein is CASSPGADGTQYF.

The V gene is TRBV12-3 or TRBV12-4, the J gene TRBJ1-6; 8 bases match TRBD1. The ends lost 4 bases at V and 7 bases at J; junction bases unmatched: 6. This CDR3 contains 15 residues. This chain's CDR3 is CASSSGTGLNSPLHF. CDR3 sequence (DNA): TGTGCCAGCAGTTCAGGGACAGGCCTGAATTCACCCCTCCACTTT.